These 9 T cell receptor beta chains originate from one sample sequenced in a study of T cell repertoires in cytomegalovirus infection. TCRdb used MiXCR to reprocess the reads, holding one entry per CDR3 protein. The profile shows roughly 720,000 distinct CDR3 sequences, approximately 40% of them singletons. Material for sequencing was PBMCs. The receptor set was obtained from a human donor in good health (CMV status not recorded). Some clones in this sample may be carry-over from other donors' samples.

This clonotype came up once. V and J are TRBV12-3 or TRBV12-4 and TRBJ1-1; D uncertain. The CDR3 has 12 residues. V lost 11 bases and J lost 4, with 14 bases in between. The CDR3 nucleotides are TGTGCCGCCGGGATTCGGGGCACTGAAGCTTTCTTT. This sequence encodes CAAGIRGTEAFF.

The sample holds many counts of this clonotype. The chain couples TRBV7-2 to TRBJ2-3; D gene unclear. The CDR3 is 14 amino acids. CDR1 and CDR2 from the germline V gene are SGHTA and FQGNSA. V was trimmed by 5 bases and J by 4 bases, leaving 13 bases between them. CDR3 in DNA: TGTGCCAGCAGCCTAATGCGTCGGCCAGATACGCAGTATTTT. This sequence encodes CASSLMRRPDTQYF.

In the case of this clonotype: Because it lacks the conserved phenylalanine or tryptophan at the end, this CDR3 is likely a read error. CDR3: CASRLAGRNTEAFC. CDR3 DNA: TGTGCAAGCAGATTAGCGGGCCGTAACACTGAAGCTTTCTGT. The rearrangement uses TRBV7-2 and TRBJ1-1, with no clear D. Germline V lookup: CDR1 SGHTA, CDR2 FQGNSA. This CDR3 comprises 14 residues.

This clonotype was seen more than once but under ten times. V and J are TRBV28 and TRBJ1-2, with 7 bases fitting TRBD1. The trim removed 3 bases at V and 6 bases at J, leaving 16 bases unmatched. This CDR3 spans 17 amino acids. CDR1 and CDR2 (germline): MDHEN, SYDVKM. For the CDR3, the DNA is TGTGCCAGCAGTTTCGGGCCCGGGACAGTGAACACCCATGGCTACACCTTC. Its protein is CASSFGPGTVNTHGYTF.

This clonotype was counted only a few times. The chain couples TRBV7-2 to TRBJ2-2; D gene uncertain. The V end lost 3 bases, the J end lost 0 bases, and 8 bases lay between the germline ends. Germline V gene sequence: CDR1 SGHTA, CDR2 FQGNSA. This CDR3 has 15 residues. CDR3 residues: CASSLMSANTGELFF. Written as DNA, the CDR3 is TGTGCCAGCAGCTTGATGTCAGCGAACACCGGGGAGCTGTTTTTT.

This rearrangement joins TRBV28 to TRBJ1-1, with D tentatively TRBD1 (5 bases). This CDR3 contains 13 residues. In germline, CDR1 is MDHEN, CDR2 SYDVKM. Trimming pared 2 bases from V and 7 bases from J, leaving 11 bases between. DNA of the CDR3: TGTGCCAGCAGTTTAGTGACAGCATTTGAAGCTTTCTTT. It is translated as CASSLVTAFEAFF.

This chain connects TRBV7-8 to TRBJ1-5; D remains ambiguous. CDR1 and CDR2 from the germline V gene are SGHVS and FQNEAQ. This CDR3 spans 17 amino acids. With 4 bases removed from V and 5 bases from J, the gap between germline ends came to 21 bases. In DNA, the CDR3 is TGTGCCAGCAGCTACGTGGGTTGGGGATCTTACGATCAGCCCCAGCATTTT. It codes for CASSYVGWGSYDQPQHF.

There are a few counts of this clonotype. The chain couples TRBV12-3 or TRBV12-4 to TRBJ1-4; possible D gene TRBD1, 5 bases. The CDR3 covers 14 residues. V was clipped by 3 bases and J by 2 bases, with 7 bases between them. The DNA of the CDR3 is TGTGCCAGCAGTTTCAGGGAGACTAATGAAAAACTGTTTTTT. Translation: CASSFRETNEKLFF.

The genes are TRBV20-1 and TRBJ2-1; 8 bases match TRBD2. The V gene's germline CDR1 is DFQATT and CDR2 SNEGSKA (reference sequence). The CDR3 runs 16 residues. V dropped 0 bases and J dropped 7; count of bases not matched to a gene: 11. CDR3 nucleotide sequence: TGCAGTGCTAGAGATCTTGTAGGGGTAGCGGGAAATGAGCAGTTCTTC. It yields the protein CSARDLVGVAGNEQFF.